One T cell receptor (beta chain) is described in this entry. One end of the junction varies from germline; a read error may be responsible. These data belong to a study of blood T cell repertoires in COVID-19. Across the study: There were acute and convalescent COVID-19 samples, and they came from the United States, Italy and Spain. The cDNA or gDNA used as material had been derived from T cells, B-cell-depleted T cells, or PBMCs.

Methods used by the authors: Cell counts per sample came from amplifying reference gene primers. Sequenced by immunoSEQ multiplex PCR; TCRdb stores in-frame clones only, minus some. V and J calls plus clone size are reproduced from that table; the DNA served to infer D and trimming. The sample holds just over 200,000 clones, around 81% seen once. Sequencing used peripheral blood. This clonotype was obtained from a woman in her seventies with acute or convalescent COVID-19.

The CDR3 bases are TGTGCCCGGAGAGGAGGAGGGAGCGGCGAAAAACTGTTTTTT. This gives the protein CARRGGGSGEKLFF. This sequence joins TRBV30 and TRBJ1-4; D uncertain. Germline lookup yields CDR1 GTSNPN and CDR2 SVGIG (reference sequence). The CDR3 covers 14 residues.